Listed here are 15 T cell receptor beta chains from one sample, sequenced in a study of T cells in tumors after PD-1 blockade. Sequencing was performed with immunoSEQ multiplex PCR; in TCRdb, only in-frame clones are kept and a portion is missing. Among roughly 33,000 clones, roughly 78% were seen once, and the ten largest hold 30% to 40%. Source: PBMCs, taken before anti-PD-1 treatment. All receptors come from a human donor with basal cell carcinoma.

The genes are TRBV12-5 and TRBJ2-3; D ambiguous. CDR3 size: 15 residues. V was cut by 0 bases and J by 5 bases, with 12 bases left in between. The germline gives CDR1 LGHNT, CDR2 FRNRAP. The CDR3: CASGLVMGSGDTQYF. DNA for the CDR3: TGTGCTAGTGGTTTGGTAATGGGTTCGGGAGATACGCAGTATTTT.

This chain links TRBV3-1 (or the pseudogene TRBV3-2) with TRBJ2-3; TRBD2 aligns across 8 bases. After removal of 2 bases from V and 1 base from J, the junction contained 5 bases not matched to a gene. Germline V gene data show CDR1 as LGHDT and CDR2 as YNNKEL (reference sequence). The CDR3 runs 16 residues. In DNA, the CDR3 is TGTGCCAGCAGCCAACGGGGTAGCGGGGGCACAGATACGCAGTATTTT. Amino acid sequence: CASSQRGSGGTDTQYF.

This clone was seen only once. V and J are TRBV2 and TRBJ2-6; tentatively, D is TRBD1 (5 bases). CDR1 is SNHLY, CDR2 FYNNEI, per germline. Trimming stripped 5 bases from V and 0 bases from J, with 11 bases between. The CDR3 spans 16 residues. The CDR3 loop reads CASSQRTSSGANVLTF. Here the CDR3 DNA reads TGTGCCAGCAGTCAGAGGACAAGCTCTGGGGCCAACGTCCTGACTTTC. Based on the CDR3 plus reference TRBV2 and TRBJ2-6, the full variable domain is EPEVTQTPSHQVTQMGQEVILRCVPISNHLYFYWYRQILGQKVEFLVSFYNNEISEKSEIFDDQFSVERPDGSNFTLKIRSTKLEDSAMYFCASSQRTSSGANVLTFGAGSRLTVL.

This clone was seen only once. At one boundary the junction diverges from the germline segment, which might be a read error. In nucleotides, the CDR3 is TGTGCCAGCAGTATAGGGCTACAGAGCACAGATACGCAGTATTTT. This encodes CASSIGLQSTDTQYF. The rearrangement uses TRBV19 and TRBJ2-3, with D unclear. Germline V CDR1 and CDR2: LNHDA, SQIVND (reference sequence). This CDR3 is 15 amino acids long.

This clone occurred once. The junction departs from germline at one end; a sequencing error may be responsible. The chain uses TRBV19 and TRBJ1-2; no clear D. The CDR3 runs 15 residues. CDR1 is LNHDA, CDR2 SQIVND, per germline (reference sequence). This chain's CDR3 is CASSVLTRENYGHTF. DNA for the CDR3: TGTGCCAGTAGTGTGCTCACCCGGGAAAACTATGGCCACACCTTC. The full variable domain, rest sourced from reference TRBV19 and TRBJ1-2, is DGGITQSPKYLFRKEGQNVTLSCEQNLNHDAMYWYRQDPGQGLRLIYYSQIVNDFQKGDIAEGYSVSREKKESFPLTVTSAQKNPTAFYLCASSVLTRENYGHTFGSGTRLTVV.

The chain is built from TRBV6-5 and TRBJ2-3, with D maybe TRBD1 (5 bases). The V end was cut by 0 bases, the J end by 0 bases, with 10 bases between. This CDR3 has 16 amino acids. Germline V CDR1 and CDR2: MNHEY, SVGAGI. CDR3 in DNA: TGTGCCAGCAGTTACTCAGCAGGGCGGAGCACAGATACGCAGTATTTT. This gives the protein CASSYSAGRSTDTQYF.

The chain has TRBV6-5 and TRBJ2-7, with 12 bases matching TRBD1. The CDR3 is made up of 15 amino acids. The junction had 8 bases not matched to a gene; V was cut back by 4 bases and J by 7 bases. Germline assignment: CDR1 MNHEY and CDR2 SVGAGI. The CDR3 spells CASSLPGQGASEQYF. The CDR3 DNA is TGTGCCAGCAGTTTACCGGGACAGGGGGCGTCGGAGCAGTACTTC.

CDR3 DNA: TGTGCCATCAGTGCAGGGGGCGACTACAATGAGCAGTTCTTC. Encoded protein: CAISAGGDYNEQFF. The V call is TRBV10-3, the J call TRBJ2-1, with 8 positions matching TRBD1. Looked up from germline, CDR1 is ENHRY and CDR2 is SYGVKD. This CDR3 is built from 14 residues. V was clipped by 4 bases and J by 3 bases; unmatched bases: 2.

The chain recombines TRBV4-1 with TRBJ2-1; 12 bases are shared with TRBD2. V lost 2 bases and J lost 9; bases outside the gene matches: 5. The germline V gene has CDR1 MGHRA and CDR2 YSYEKL. This CDR3 has 15 residues. CDR3 residues: CASSQSSGRAVEQFF. The DNA for the CDR3 is TGCGCCAGCAGCCAATCTAGCGGGAGGGCCGTTGAGCAGTTCTTC.

The V gene is TRBV28, the J gene TRBJ1-1; 9 bases agree with TRBD1. V lost 2 bases and J lost 5; bases outside the gene matches: 3. Looked up from germline, CDR1 is MDHEN and CDR2 is SYDVKM. The CDR3 contains 14 residues. The CDR3 loop reads CASSLKDRGTEAFF. The CDR3 nucleotides are TGTGCCAGCAGTTTAAAGGACAGGGGTACTGAAGCTTTCTTT.

Only one count was recorded for this clone. The rearrangement uses TRBV27 and TRBJ1-2; TRBD1 matches at 7 bases. The germline gives CDR1 MNHEY, CDR2 SMNVEV (reference sequence). The junction had 7 bases not matched to a gene; V was cut back by 3 bases and J by 6 bases. This CDR3 region has 14 residues. CDR3 sequence (DNA): TGTGCCAGCAGTTTTTCCTCGGGACAGAATGGCTACACCTTC. Translated, it gives CASSFSSGQNGYTF.

The rearrangement links TRBV19 to TRBJ2-2; 12 positions agree with TRBD2. Germline V gene data show CDR1 as LNHDA and CDR2 as SQIVND (reference sequence). The CDR3 covers 17 residues. Germline trimming cut 5 bases from V and 6 bases from J; bases unmatched to any gene: 10. The CDR3 coding sequence is TGTGCCAGTAGTCCCTTCCTAGCGGGGGGGCCCCCCGGGGAGCTGTTTTTT. Its protein product is CASSPFLAGGPPGELFF.

The V gene is TRBV7-2, the J gene TRBJ1-1; D is uncertain. The CDR3 consists of 14 residues. CDR1 is SGHTA, CDR2 FQGNSA, per germline. Trimming pared 1 base from V and 0 bases from J, leaving 6 bases between. CDR3 sequence: CASSLDRLNTEAFF. Here the CDR3 DNA reads TGTGCCAGCAGCTTAGACAGACTGAACACTGAAGCTTTCTTT.

The chain recombines TRBV6-6 with TRBJ1-2, with no clear D. Germline lookup yields CDR1 MNHNY and CDR2 SVGAGI (reference sequence). V shed 7 bases and J shed 6 bases, with 15 bases lying between them. This CDR3 is built from 13 residues. This CDR3 reads CASKQTDANGYTF. CDR3 DNA: TGTGCCAGCAAACAGACGGACGCGAATGGCTACACCTTC.

This clone was recorded once. This chain connects TRBV25-1 to TRBJ1-3; tentative D call: TRBD1 (6 bases). CDR3 length: 18 residues. V lost 4 bases to trimming and J lost 0 bases, with 19 bases between them. CDR1 is MGHDK, CDR2 SYGVNS, per germline. The CDR3 sequence: CASSGSRGPGYSGNTIYF. DNA of the CDR3: TGTGCCAGCAGTGGCTCCCGGGGGCCGGGTTACTCTGGAAACACCATATATTTT.